This TCR beta chain was found in a study of T cells in Graves' hyperthyroidism and ophthalmopathy. Study-wide findings and caveats: Stable hyperthyroidism was told apart from ophthalmopathy by a model built on 13 V-J features.

TCR beta CDR3 region amplification was performed from RNA transcripts. RT-PCR in the first round (using the HTBI primer set) targeted the TCR CDR3. In TCRdb, the multiplex PCR reads were re-called with MiXCR into one record per CDR3 protein. Here the sample spans about 400,000 distinct CDR3 sequences, around 15% being singletons. Germline values: CDR1 SGHTA, CDR2 FQGNSA. V was pared by 8 bases and J by 1 base, with 12 bases between. The CDR3 is 14 amino acids. This clonotype was seen ten or more times. Its target is unknown. The sample was blood. This chain connects TRBV7-2 to TRBJ1-5; D might be TRBD1 (6 bases). The sequence was obtained from a woman aged 25 to 39 with Graves' ophthalmopathy. The CDR3 spells CASGGGVSNQPQHF. For the CDR3, the DNA is TGTGCCAGCGGGGGCGGGGTAAGCAATCAGCCCCAGCATTTT.